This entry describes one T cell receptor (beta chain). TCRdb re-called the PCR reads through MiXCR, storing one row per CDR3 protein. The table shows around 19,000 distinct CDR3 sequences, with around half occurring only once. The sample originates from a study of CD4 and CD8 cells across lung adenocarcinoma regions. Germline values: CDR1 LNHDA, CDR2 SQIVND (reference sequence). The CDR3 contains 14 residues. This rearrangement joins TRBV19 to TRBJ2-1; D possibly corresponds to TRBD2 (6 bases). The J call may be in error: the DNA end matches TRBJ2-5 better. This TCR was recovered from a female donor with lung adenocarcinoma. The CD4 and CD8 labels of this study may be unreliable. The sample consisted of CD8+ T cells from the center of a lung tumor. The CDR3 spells CASSIGGGAETQYF. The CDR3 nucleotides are TGTGCCAGTAGTATTGGAGGCGGGGCGGAGACCCAGTACTTC.